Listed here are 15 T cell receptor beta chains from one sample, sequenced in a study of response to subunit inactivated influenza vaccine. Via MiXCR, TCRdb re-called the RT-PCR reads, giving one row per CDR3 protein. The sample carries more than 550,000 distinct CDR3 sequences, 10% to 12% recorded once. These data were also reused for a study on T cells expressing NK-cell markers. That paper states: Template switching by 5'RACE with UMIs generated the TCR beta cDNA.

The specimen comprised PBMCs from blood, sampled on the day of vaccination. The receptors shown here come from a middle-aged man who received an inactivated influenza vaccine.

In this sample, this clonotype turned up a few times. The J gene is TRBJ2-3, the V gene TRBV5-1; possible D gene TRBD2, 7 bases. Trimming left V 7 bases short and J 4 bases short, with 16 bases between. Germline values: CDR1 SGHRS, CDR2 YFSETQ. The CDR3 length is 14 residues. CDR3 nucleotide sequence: TGCGCCAGCCGGAATACGGGGGGCCCAGATACGCAGTATTTT. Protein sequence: CASRNTGGPDTQYF. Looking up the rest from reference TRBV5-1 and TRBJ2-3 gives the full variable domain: KAGVTQTPRYLIKTRGQQVTLSCSPISGHRSVSWYQQTPGQGLQFLFEYFSETQRNKGNFPGRFSGRQFSNSRSEMNVSTLELGDSALYLCASRNTGGPDTQYFGPGTRLTVL.

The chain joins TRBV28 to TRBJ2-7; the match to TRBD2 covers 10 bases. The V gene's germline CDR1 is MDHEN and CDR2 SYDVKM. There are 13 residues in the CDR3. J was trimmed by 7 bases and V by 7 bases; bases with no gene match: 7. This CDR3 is CASISGGVKEQYF. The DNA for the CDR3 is TGTGCCAGCATCAGCGGGGGGGTAAAAGAGCAGTACTTC. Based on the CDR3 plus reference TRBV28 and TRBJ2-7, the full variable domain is DVKVTQSSRYLVKRTGEKVFLECVQDMDHENMFWYRQDPGLGLRLIYFSYDVKMKEKGDIPEGYSVSREKKERFSLILESASTNQTSMYLCASISGGVKEQYFGPGTRLTVT.

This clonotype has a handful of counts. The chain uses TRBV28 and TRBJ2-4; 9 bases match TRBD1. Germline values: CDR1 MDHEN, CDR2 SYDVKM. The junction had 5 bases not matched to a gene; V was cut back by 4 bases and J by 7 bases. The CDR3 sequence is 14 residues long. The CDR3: CASSSRTGVNIQYF. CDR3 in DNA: TGTGCCAGCAGTTCCCGGACAGGGGTGAACATTCAGTACTTC.

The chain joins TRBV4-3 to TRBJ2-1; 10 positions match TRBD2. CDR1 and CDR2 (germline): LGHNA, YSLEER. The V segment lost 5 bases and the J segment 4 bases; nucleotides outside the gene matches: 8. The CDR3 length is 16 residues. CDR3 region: CASSYFTSGIYNEQFF. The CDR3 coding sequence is TGCGCCAGCAGCTATTTCACTAGCGGGATTTACAATGAGCAGTTCTTC.

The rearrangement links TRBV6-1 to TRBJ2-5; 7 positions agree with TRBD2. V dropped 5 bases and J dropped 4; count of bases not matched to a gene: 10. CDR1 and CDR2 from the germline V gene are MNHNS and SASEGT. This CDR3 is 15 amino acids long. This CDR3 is CASSLHSTSLETQYF. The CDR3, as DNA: TGTGCCAGCAGTCTTCATTCGACTAGCCTAGAGACCCAGTACTTC.

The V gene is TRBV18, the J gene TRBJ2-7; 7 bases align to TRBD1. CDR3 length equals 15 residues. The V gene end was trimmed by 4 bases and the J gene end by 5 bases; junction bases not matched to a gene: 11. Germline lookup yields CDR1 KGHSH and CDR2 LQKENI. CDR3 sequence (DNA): TGTGCCAGCTCACTCCGAAACGACAGGGCCCACGAGCAGTACTTC. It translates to CASSLRNDRAHEQYF.

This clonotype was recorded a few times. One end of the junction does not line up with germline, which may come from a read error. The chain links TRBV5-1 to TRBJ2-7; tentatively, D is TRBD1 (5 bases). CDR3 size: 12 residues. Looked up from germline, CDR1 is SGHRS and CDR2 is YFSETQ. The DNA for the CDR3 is TGCGCCAGCAGCTTGGATGACAGAAGGTGGGTCTTC. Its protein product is CASSLDDRRWVF.

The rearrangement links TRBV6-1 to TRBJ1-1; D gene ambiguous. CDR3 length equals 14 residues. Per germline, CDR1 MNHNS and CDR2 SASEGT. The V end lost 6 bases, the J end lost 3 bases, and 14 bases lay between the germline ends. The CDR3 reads CASRTPRRDTEAFF. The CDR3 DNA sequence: TGTGCCAGCAGAACCCCCCGACGGGACACTGAAGCTTTCTTT.

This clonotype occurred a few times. DNA of the CDR3: TGTGCCAGCAGCACCACAAGAAGTGTTGGGACAGTTTTCGACGAGCAGTACTTC. Translation gives CASSTTRSVGTVFDEQYF. The V gene is TRBV12-3 or TRBV12-4, the J gene TRBJ2-7; 7 bases line up with TRBD1. The CDR3 runs to 18 residues. Trimming at V came to 6 bases and at J to 5 bases, leaving 22 bases not matched to a gene.

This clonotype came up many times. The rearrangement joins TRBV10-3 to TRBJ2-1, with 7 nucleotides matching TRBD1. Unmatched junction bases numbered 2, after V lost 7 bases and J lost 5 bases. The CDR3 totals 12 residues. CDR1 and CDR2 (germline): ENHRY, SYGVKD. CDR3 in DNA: TGTGCCATCACAGGGGGAAACAATGAGCAGTTCTTC. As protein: CAITGGNNEQFF.

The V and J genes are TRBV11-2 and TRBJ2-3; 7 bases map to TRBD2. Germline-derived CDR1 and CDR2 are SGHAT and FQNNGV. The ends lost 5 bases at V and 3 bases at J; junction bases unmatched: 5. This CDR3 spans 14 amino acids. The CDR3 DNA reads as TGTGCCAGCAGCCCCCTTAGCGGGACAGATACGCAGTATTTT. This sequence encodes CASSPLSGTDTQYF.

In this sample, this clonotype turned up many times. The CDR3 sequence is CASSQVFPGNTEAFF. In DNA, the CDR3 is TGCGCCAGCAGCCAAGTTTTCCCAGGGAACACTGAAGCTTTCTTT. The chain combines TRBV4-1 with TRBJ1-1; D uncertain. The ends were cut back, 1 base at V and 1 base at J, with 10 bases in the middle. The CDR3 runs 15 residues. Germline CDR1 reads MGHRA; CDR2 reads YSYEKL.

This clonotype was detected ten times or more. The CDR3 spells CASSAANTGELFF. The CDR3 nucleotides read TGTGCCAGCAGCGCCGCGAACACCGGGGAGCTGTTTTTT. J is TRBJ2-2 and V is TRBV9; D remains unclear. Deletions cut 3 bases from V and 0 bases from J, with 3 bases between. This CDR3 spans 13 amino acids. Germline V lookup: CDR1 SGDLS, CDR2 YYNGEE.

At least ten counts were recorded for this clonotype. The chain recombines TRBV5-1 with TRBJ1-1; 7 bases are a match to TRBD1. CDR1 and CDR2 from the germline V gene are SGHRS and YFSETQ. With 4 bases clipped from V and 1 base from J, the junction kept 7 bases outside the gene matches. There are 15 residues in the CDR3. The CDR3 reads CASSPGAGGNTEAFF. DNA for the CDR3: TGCGCCAGCAGCCCCGGAGCAGGGGGGAACACTGAAGCTTTCTTT.

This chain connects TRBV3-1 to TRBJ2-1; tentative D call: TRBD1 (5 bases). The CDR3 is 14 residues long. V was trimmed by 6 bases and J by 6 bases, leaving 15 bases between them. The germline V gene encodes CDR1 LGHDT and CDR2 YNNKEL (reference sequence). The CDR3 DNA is TGTGCCAGCAGTAGGGGCAGACGGTTCAATGAGCAGTTCTTC. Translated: CASSRGRRFNEQFF.